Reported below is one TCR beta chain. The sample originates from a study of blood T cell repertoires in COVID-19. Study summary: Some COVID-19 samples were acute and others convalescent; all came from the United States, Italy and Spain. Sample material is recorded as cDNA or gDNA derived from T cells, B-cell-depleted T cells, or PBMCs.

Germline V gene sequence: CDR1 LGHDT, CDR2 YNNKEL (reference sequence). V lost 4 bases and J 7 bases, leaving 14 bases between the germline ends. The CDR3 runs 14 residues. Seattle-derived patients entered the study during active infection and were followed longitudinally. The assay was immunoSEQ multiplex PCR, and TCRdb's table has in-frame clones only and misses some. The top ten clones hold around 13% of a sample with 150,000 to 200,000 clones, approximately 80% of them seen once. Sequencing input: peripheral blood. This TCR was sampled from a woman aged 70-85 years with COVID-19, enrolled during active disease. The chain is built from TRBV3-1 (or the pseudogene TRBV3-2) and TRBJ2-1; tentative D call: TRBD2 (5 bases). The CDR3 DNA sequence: TGTGCCAGCAGCCCCTTTACCGGGGATAATGAGCAGTTCTTC. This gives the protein CASSPFTGDNEQFF.